Sequencing of this T cell receptor (beta chain) was carried out in a study of T cell changes during pregnancy in multiple sclerosis. Using immunoSEQ multiplex PCR, the repertoire was profiled, and TCRdb retains in-frame clones only, with some absent. Found here are 40,000 or so clones, 85% to 90% of them singletons; the top ten hold around 7.3%. In its sample, this clone was seen once. Trimming removed 2 bases from V and 1 base from J, with 12 bases in between. The CDR3 has 16 amino acids. Germline assignment: CDR1 MGHRA and CDR2 YSYEKL. The receptor's source is a female donor with multiple sclerosis, enrolled in a pregnancy study. The sample here was CD8+ T cells from peripheral blood mononuclear cells, taken in the third trimester of pregnancy. The chain couples TRBV4-1 to TRBJ1-5, with D possibly TRBD1 on 5 matching bases. CDR3 loop: CASSQNQGISNQPQHF. CDR3 sequence (DNA): TGCGCCAGCAGCCAAAATCAGGGAATAAGCAATCAGCCCCAGCATTTT.